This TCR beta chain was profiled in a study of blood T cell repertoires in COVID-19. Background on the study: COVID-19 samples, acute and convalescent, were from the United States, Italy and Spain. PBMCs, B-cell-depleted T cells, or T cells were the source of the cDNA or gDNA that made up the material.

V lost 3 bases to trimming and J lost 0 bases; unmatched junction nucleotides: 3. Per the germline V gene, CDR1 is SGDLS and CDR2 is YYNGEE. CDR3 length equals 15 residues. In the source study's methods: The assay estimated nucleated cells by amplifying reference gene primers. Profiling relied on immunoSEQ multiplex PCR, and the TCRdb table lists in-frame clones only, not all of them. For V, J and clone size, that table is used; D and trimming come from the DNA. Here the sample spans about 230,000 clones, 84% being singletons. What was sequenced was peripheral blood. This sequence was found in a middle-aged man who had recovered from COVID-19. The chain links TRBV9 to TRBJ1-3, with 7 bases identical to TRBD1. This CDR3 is CASSEQGPSGNTIYF. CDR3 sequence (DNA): TGTGCCAGCAGCGAACAGGGGCCCTCTGGAAACACCATATATTTT.